Sequencing of this T cell receptor beta chain was carried out in a study of CD8+ T cells in alopecia areata. General study results and limits: Scalp samples also yield sequences from resident alphabeta T cells of normal skin. There were many expanded lesional clones persisting in scalp and blood during tofacitinib. Clonality in lesional scalp, especially alopecia totalis/universalis, exceeded that of normal scalp.

Described treatment: oral pan-JAK inhibitor, 5-10 mg twice daily. Lesional scalp tissue (obtained by punch biopsy) and peripheral blood were collected from alopecia areata patients. This clone appeared a few times. The antigen is not known. RNA extraction and reverse transcription yielded cDNA as sequencing template. Using immunoSEQ multiplex PCR, the repertoire was profiled, and TCRdb retains in-frame clones only, with some absent. In the table there are approximately 160,000 clones, less than 80% of which are singletons. The length of the CDR3 is 14 residues. V lost 6 bases, J lost 4 bases, and 15 bases lay in between. The germline V gene has CDR1 LGHNT and CDR2 FRNRAP.

The sample was CD4+ T cells sorted from blood, taken at week 24, from a patient treated with tofacitinib. The V and J genes are TRBV12-5 and TRBJ1-2; possibly TRBD1 for D (6 bases). This sequence was found in a human donor with alopecia areata. The CDR3 loop is CASGSGVLGYGYTF. The CDR3 bases are TGTGCTAGTGGGTCAGGGGTTTTAGGCTATGGCTACACCTTC.